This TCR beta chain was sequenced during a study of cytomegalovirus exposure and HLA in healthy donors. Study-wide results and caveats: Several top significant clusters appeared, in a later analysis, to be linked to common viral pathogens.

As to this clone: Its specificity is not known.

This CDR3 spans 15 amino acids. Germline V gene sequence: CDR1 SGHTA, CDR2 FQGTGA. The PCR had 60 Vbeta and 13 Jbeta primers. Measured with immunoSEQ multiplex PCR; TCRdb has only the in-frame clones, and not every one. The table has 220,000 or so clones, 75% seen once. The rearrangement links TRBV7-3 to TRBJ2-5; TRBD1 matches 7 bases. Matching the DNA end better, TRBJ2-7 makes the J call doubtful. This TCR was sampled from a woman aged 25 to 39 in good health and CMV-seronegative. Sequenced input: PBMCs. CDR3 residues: CASSLSAGGNYEQYF. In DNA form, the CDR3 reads TGTGCCAGCAGCTTAAGCGCAGGGGGTAACTACGAGCAGTACTTC.